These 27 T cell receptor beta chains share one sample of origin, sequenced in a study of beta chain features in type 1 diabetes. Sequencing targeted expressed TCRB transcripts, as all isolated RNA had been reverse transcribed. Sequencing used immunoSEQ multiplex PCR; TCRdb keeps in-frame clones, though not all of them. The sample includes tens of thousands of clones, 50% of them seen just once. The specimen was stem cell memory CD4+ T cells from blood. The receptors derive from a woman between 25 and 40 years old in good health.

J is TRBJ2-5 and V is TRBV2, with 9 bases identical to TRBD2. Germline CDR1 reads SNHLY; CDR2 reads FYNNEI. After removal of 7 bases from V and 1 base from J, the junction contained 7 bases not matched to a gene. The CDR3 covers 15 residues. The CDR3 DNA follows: TGTGCCAGCACTCGAGGACTAGCGTTCCAAGAGACCCAGTACTTC. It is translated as CASTRGLAFQETQYF. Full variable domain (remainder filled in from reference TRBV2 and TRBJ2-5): EPEVTQTPSHQVTQMGQEVILRCVPISNHLYFYWYRQILGQKVEFLVSFYNNEISEKSEIFDDQFSVERPDGSNFTLKIRSTKLEDSAMYFCASTRGLAFQETQYFGPGTRLLVL.

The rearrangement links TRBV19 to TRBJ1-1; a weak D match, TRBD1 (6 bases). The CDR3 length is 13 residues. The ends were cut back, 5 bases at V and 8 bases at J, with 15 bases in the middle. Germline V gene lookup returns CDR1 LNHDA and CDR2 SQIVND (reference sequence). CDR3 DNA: TGTGCCAGTAGTGCTTACAGGGATCAGGAAGCTTTCTTT. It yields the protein CASSAYRDQEAFF.

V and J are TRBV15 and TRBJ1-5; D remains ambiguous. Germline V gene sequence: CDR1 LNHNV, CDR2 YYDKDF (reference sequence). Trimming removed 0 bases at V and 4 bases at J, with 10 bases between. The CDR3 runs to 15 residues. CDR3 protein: CATSRDRGVNQPQHF. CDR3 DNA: TGTGCCACCAGCAGAGATCGAGGAGTTAATCAGCCCCAGCATTTT. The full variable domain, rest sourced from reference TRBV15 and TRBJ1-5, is DAMVIQNPRYQVTQFGKPVTLSCSQTLNHNVMYWYQQKSSQAPKLLFHYYDKDFNNEADTPDNFQSRRPNTSFCFLDIRSPGLGDTAMYLCATSRDRGVNQPQHFGDGTRLSIL.

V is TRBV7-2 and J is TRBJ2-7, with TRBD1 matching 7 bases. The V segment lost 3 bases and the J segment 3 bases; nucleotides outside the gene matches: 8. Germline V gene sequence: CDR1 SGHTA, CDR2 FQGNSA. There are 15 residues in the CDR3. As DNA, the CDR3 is TGTGCCAGCAGCTTGGCCCGGGACAGCGTCTACGAGCAGTACTTC. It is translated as CASSLARDSVYEQYF.

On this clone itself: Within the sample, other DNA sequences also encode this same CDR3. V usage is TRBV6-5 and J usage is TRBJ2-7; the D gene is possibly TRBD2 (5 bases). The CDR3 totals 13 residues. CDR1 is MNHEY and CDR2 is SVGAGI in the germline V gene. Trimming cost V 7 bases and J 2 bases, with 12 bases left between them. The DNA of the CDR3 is TGTGCCAGCACTAACGGGGATCCCTACGAGCAGTACTTC. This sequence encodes CASTNGDPYEQYF.

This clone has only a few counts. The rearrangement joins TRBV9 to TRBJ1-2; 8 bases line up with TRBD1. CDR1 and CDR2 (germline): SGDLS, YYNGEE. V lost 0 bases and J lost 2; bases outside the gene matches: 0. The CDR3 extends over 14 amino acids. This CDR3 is CASSVDRGNYGYTF. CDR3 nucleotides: TGTGCCAGCAGCGTAGACAGGGGGAACTATGGCTACACCTTC.

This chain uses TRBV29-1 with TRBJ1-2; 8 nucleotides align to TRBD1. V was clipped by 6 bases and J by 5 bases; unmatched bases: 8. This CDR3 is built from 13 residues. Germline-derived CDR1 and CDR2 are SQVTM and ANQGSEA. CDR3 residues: CSVHPHRGYGYTF. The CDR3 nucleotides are TGCAGCGTGCACCCTCACAGGGGGTATGGCTACACCTTC.

CDR3: CASSLTTGINTGELFF. CDR3 nucleotide sequence: TGTGCCAGCAGCTTAACGACAGGGATAAACACCGGGGAGCTGTTTTTT. The chain has TRBV7-3 and TRBJ2-2; 7 bases match TRBD1. The CDR3 covers 16 residues. The ends lost 0 bases at V and 2 bases at J; junction bases unmatched: 3. Germline V CDR1 and CDR2: SGHTA, FQGTGA.

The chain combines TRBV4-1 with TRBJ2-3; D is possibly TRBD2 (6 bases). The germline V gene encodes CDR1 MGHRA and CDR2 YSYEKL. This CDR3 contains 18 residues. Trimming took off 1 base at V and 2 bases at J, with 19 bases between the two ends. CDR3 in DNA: TGCGCCAGCAGCCAAGGACGAGCTCGGGACTCTTTCACAGATACGCAGTATTTT. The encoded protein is CASSQGRARDSFTDTQYF.

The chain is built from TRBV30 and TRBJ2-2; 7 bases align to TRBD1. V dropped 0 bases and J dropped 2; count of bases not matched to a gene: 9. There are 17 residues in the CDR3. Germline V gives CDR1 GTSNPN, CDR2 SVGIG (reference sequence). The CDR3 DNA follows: TGTGCCTGGAGTGTACCGTTACAGGGGTTCAACACCGGGGAGCTGTTTTTT. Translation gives CAWSVPLQGFNTGELFF.

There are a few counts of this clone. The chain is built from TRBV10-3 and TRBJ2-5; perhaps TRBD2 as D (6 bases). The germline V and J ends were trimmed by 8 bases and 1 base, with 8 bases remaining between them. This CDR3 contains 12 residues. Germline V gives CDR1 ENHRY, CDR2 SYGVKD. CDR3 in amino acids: CAIGGAQETQYF. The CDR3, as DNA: TGTGCCATCGGCGGGGCCCAAGAGACCCAGTACTTC.

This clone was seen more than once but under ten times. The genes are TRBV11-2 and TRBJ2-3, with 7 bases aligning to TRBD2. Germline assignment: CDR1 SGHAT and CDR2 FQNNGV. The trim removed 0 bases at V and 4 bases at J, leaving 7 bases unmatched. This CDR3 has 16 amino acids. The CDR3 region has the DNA TGTGCCAGCAGCTTAGAGGCGGGAGTGGTCGCAGATACGCAGTATTTT. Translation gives CASSLEAGVVADTQYF. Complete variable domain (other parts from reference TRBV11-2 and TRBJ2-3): EAGVAQSPRYKIIEKRQSVAFWCNPISGHATLYWYQQILGQGPKLLIQFQNNGVVDDSQLPKDRFSAERLKGVDSTLKIQPAKLEDSAVYLCASSLEAGVVADTQYFGPGTRLTVL.

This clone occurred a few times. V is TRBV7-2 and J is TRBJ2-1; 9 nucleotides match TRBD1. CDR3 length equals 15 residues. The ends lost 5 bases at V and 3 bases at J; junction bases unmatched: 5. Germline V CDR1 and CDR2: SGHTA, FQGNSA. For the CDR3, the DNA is TGTGCCAGCAGCCAAGGGACAGGGTTCTACAATGAGCAGTTCTTC. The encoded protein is CASSQGTGFYNEQFF.

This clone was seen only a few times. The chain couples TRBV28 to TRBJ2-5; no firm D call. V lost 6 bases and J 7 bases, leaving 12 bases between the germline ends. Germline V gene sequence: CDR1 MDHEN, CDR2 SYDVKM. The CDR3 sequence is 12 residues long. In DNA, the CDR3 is TGTGCCAGCAGCCGAGCAATCGGGACCCAGTACTTC. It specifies CASSRAIGTQYF.

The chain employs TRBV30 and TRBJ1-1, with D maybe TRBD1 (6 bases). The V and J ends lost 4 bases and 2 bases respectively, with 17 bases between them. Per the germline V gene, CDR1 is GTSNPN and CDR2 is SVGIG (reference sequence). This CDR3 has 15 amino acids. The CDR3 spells CAWIESGTPNTEAFF. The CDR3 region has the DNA TGTGCCTGGATAGAATCGGGGACACCTAACACTGAAGCTTTCTTT.

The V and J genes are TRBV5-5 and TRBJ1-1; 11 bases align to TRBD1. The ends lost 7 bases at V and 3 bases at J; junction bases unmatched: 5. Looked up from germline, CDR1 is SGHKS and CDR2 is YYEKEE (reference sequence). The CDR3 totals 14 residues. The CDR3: CASAKGQGDTEAFF. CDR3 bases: TGTGCCAGCGCAAAGGGACAGGGGGACACTGAAGCTTTCTTT.

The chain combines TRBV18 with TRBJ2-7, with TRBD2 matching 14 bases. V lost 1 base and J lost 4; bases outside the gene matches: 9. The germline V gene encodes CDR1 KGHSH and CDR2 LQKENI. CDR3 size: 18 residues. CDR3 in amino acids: CASSPRGLAGGTSYEQYF. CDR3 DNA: TGTGCCAGCTCACCACGCGGACTAGCGGGAGGCACGTCGTACGAGCAGTACTTC.

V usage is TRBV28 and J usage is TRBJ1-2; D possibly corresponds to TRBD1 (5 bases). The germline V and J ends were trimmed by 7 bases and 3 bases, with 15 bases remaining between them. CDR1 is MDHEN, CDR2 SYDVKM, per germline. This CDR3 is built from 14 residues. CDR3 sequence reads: CASTGARGDYGYTF. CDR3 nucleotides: TGTGCCAGCACCGGGGCTCGGGGGGACTATGGCTACACCTTC.

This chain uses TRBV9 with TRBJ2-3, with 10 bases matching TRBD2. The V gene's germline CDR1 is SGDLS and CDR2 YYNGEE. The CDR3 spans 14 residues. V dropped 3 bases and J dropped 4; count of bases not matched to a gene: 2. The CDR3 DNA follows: TGTGCCAGCAGCGAACTAGCGGGACCAGATACGCAGTATTTT. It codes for CASSELAGPDTQYF.

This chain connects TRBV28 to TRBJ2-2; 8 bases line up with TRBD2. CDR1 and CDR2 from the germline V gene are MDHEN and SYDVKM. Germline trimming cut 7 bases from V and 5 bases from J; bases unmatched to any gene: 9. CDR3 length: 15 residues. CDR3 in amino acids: CASNIAGRRTGELFF. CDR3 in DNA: TGTGCCAGCAATATAGCGGGGCGGAGGACCGGGGAGCTGTTTTTT.

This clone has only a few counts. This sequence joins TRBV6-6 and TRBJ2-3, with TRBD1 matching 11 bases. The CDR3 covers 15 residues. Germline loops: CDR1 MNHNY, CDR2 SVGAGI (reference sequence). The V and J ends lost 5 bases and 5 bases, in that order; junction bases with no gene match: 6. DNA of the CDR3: TGTGCCAGCAGTCGGACAGGGGGCATTGGAGATACGCAGTATTTT. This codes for CASSRTGGIGDTQYF.

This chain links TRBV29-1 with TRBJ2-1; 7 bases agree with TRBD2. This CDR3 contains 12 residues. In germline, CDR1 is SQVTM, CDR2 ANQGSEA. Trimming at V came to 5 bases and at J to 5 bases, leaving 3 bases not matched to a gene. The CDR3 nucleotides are TGCAGCGTTTCGCGGGAGAACAATGAGCAGTTCTTC. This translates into CSVSRENNEQFF.

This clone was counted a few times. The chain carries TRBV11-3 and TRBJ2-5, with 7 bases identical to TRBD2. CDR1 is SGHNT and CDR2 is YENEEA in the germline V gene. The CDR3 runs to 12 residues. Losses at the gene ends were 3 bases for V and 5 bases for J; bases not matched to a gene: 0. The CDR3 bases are TGTGCCAGCAGCTTGCGGGGGGAGACCCAGTACTTC. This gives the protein CASSLRGETQYF.

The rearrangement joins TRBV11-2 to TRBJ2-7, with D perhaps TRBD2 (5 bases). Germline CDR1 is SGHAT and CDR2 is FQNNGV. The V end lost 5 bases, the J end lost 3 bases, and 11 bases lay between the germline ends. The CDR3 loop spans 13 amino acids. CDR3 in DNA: TGTGCCAGCAGCCTACCGGCGGGCTACGAGCAGTACTTC. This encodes CASSLPAGYEQYF.

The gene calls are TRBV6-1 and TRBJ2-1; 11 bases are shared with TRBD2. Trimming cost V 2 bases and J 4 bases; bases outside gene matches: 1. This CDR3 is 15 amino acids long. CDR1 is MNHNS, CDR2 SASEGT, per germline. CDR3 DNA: TGTGCCAGCAGTGAAAGACTAGCGGGATACAATGAGCAGTTCTTC. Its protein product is CASSERLAGYNEQFF.

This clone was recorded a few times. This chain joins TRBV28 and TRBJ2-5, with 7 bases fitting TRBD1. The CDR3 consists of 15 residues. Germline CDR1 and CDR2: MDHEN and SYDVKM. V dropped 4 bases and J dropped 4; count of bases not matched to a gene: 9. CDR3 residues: CASSSSGQALETQYF. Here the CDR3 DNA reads TGTGCCAGCAGTTCCTCCGGACAGGCCCTAGAGACCCAGTACTTC.

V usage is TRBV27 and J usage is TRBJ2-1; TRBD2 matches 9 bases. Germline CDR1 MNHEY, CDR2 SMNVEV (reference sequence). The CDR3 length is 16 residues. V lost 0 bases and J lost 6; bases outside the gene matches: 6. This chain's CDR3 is CASSLSPSGNGNEQFF. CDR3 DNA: TGTGCCAGCAGTTTATCGCCTAGCGGGAACGGCAATGAGCAGTTCTTC.